A single sample gave rise to the 9 T cell receptor beta chains below, sequenced in a study of tissue T cells after allogeneic stem cell transplantation. Time point here: mouse harvest day 14 after allogeneic transplant. Mouse grafts combined 10^7 T-cell-depleted bone marrow cells with 10^6 splenic CD5+ T cells. Some clones are missing from TCRdb's copy, which holds only in-frame ones; the method was immunoSEQ multiplex PCR. The sample contains approximately 1,700 clones, about 52% of which appear only once. What was sequenced was gut tissue. Receptors were obtained from a female BALB/c mouse given C57BL/6 T cells with graft-versus-host disease after an allogeneic hematopoietic cell transplant.

Regarding this clone: Mouse names are used for the genes. The read is 1 residue too short to cover the CDR3 end, so that end is filled in from the germline J gene. This sample includes further DNA sequences coding for the same CDR3. This rearrangement joins TRBV15 to TRBJ2-1; D possibly matches TRBD1 or TRBD2 (6 bases each). The germline CDR1 and CDR2 sequences are SGHND and FRSKSL. Trimming stripped 1 base from V and 7 bases from J, with 8 bases between. This CDR3 is built from 13 residues. The sequenced part of the CDR3 DNA is TGTGCCAGCAGTTTAGGAGGGGGGGCTGAGCAGTTC. Translating it yields CASSLGGGAEQF. The whole CDR3 protein is CASSLGGGAEQFF.

About this clone itself: Any gene name here is a mouse gene name. The read is 1 residue too short to cover the CDR3 end, so that end is filled in from the germline J gene. The chain uses TRBV19 and TRBJ2-2, with TRBD2 matching 10 bases. CDR1 FNHDT and CDR2 SITEND come from the germline V gene (reference sequence). The V gene end was trimmed by 4 bases and the J gene end by 2 bases; junction bases not matched to a gene: 2. The CDR3 sequence is 15 residues long. The DNA read from the CDR3 is TGTGCCAGCAGTCCGGGACTGGGGAACACCGGGCAGCTCTAC. Translated, it gives CASSPGLGNTGQLY. The CDR3 in its entirety is CASSPGLGNTGQLYF. Full variable domain (missing parts from reference TRBV19 and TRBJ2-2): GGIITQTPKFLIGQEGQKLTLKCQQNFNHDTMYWYRQDSGKGLRLIYYSITENDLQKGDLSEGYDASREKKSSFSLTVTSAQKNEMAVFLCASSPGLGNTGQLYFGEGSKLTVL.

About this clone itself: Mouse gene names and germline throughout. CDR3 DNA, as far as it was read: TGTGCCAGCAGTCTCCCTGGGAGTGCAGAAACGCTGTAT. Encoded protein: CASSLPGSAETLY. The whole CDR3 sequence is CASSLPGSAETLYF. V usage is TRBV26 and J usage is TRBJ2-3; maybe TRBD2 (5 bases). Read sequence stops 1 residue before the CDR3 end, and the germline J gene provides the missing end. The ends were cut back, 3 bases at V and 0 bases at J, with 7 bases in the middle. This CDR3 region has 14 residues. CDR1 KGHPV and CDR2 FQNQEV come from the germline V gene (reference sequence).

As concerns this clone: The germline and genes are mouse ones. Read coverage stops 1 residue before the CDR3 terminus; the germline J gene supplies the remainder. The chain joins TRBV14 to TRBJ2-5; TRBD1 matches at 11 bases. The CDR3 length is 14 residues. The V gene end was trimmed by 3 bases and the J gene end by 3 bases; junction bases not matched to a gene: 0. The V gene's germline CDR1 is SGHDT and CDR2 FRDEAV. CDR3 bases read: TGTGCCAGCAGTTGGGACAGGGGGCAAGACACCCAGTAC. Encoded protein: CASSWDRGQDTQY. In full, the CDR3 is CASSWDRGQDTQYF.

Notes on this clone: Genes here carry mouse names. The read terminates 1 residue ahead of where the CDR3 ends, so the germline J gene completes it. The chain couples TRBV12-1 to TRBJ2-7; D uncertain. Germline lookup yields CDR1 SGHSN and CDR2 HYEKVE. There are 14 residues in the CDR3. V was clipped by 0 bases and J by 4 bases, with 12 bases between them. The sequenced part of the CDR3 DNA is TGTGCCAGCTCTCTCGCGCGGGTCTCTTATGAACAGTAC. It is translated as CASSLARVSYEQY. In full, the CDR3 reads CASSLARVSYEQYF.

Worth noting for this clone: This is likely an artifact of a read error, given a far larger clone one base away. Mouse gene names and germline throughout. The observed sequence ends 1 residue before the CDR3 terminus, with the missing tail filled in from the germline J gene. Other DNA sequences in this sample translate to the same CDR3. V usage is TRBV12-2 and J usage is TRBJ2-7; 11 nucleotides line up with TRBD2. CDR3 size: 15 residues. CDR1 is SGHLS and CDR2 is HYDKME in the germline V gene. Incomplete CDR3 DNA: TGCGCCAGCTCGCCGGACTGGGGGGCTTCCAATGAACAGTAC. This sequence encodes CASSPDWGASNEQY. The full-length CDR3 reads as CASSPDWGASNEQYF.

This clone was seen a single time. Gene names and germline match the mouse. Read sequence stops 1 residue before the CDR3 end, and the germline J gene provides the missing end. The gene calls are TRBV26 and TRBJ2-5, with 9 bases lining up with TRBD1. The CDR3 spans 15 residues. With 0 bases clipped from V and 5 bases from J, the junction kept 3 bases outside the gene matches. Germline lookup yields CDR1 KGHPV and CDR2 FQNQEV (reference sequence). CDR3 protein: CASSLSTQGADTQYF. The covered CDR3 bases are TGTGCCAGCAGTCTGTCGACACAGGGGGCAGACACCCAGTAC.

This clone was observed a few times. The gene names here belong to mouse. The read terminates 1 residue ahead of where the CDR3 ends, so the germline J gene completes it. The rearrangement joins TRBV23 to TRBJ1-2; TRBD1 reflects the table's D call only, with no check against the DNA. Germline V gene sequence: CDR1 KGHTA, CDR2 FQNQQP. The CDR3 totals 13 residues. The CDR3 loop is CSSSQNKNSDYTF. The sequenced CDR3 bases are TGCTCCAGCAGTCAAAACAAAAACTCCGACTACACC. Filled out from reference TRBV23 and TRBJ1-2, the complete variable domain reads DAAVTQKPRYLIKMKGQEAEMKCIPEKGHTAVFWYQQKQSKELKFLIYFQNQQPLDQIDMVKERFSAVCPSSSLCSLGIRTCEAEDSALYLCSSSQNKNSDYTFGSGTRLLVI.

Note on this clone: Here the gene names and germline are mouse. The read ends 1 residue before the CDR3 terminus; that terminus is restored from the germline J gene. The chain employs TRBV26 and TRBJ1-1; TRBD1 matches at 11 bases. The CDR3 covers 13 residues. Germline-derived CDR1 and CDR2 are KGHPV and FQNQEV (reference sequence). After removal of 6 bases from V and 6 bases from J, the junction contained 3 bases not matched to a gene. CDR3 region: CASSLGQGAEVFF. CDR3 DNA, as far as it was read: TGTGCCAGCAGCCTGGGACAGGGGGCAGAAGTCTTC.